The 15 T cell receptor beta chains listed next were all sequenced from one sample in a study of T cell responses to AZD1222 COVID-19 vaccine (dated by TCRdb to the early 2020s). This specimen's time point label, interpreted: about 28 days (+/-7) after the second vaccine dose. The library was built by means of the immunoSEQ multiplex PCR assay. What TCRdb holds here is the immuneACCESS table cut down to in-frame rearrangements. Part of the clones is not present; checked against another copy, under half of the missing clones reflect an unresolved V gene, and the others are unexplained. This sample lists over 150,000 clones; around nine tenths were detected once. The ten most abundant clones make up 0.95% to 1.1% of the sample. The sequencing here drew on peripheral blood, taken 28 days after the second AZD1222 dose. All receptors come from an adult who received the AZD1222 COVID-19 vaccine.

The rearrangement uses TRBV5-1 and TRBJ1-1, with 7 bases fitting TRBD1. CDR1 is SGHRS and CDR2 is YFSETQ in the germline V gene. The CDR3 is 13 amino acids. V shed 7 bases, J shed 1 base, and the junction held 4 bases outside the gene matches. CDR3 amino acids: CASLGQKNTEAFF. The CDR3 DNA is TGCGCCAGCCTGGGACAGAAGAACACTGAAGCTTTCTTT.

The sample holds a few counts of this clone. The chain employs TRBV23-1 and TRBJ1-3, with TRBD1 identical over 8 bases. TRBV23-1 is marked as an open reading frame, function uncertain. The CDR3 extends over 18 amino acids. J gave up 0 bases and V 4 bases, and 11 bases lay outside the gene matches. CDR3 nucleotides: TGCGCCAGCAGTCTTAGTGACAGGGGCCCGAGCTCTGGAAACACCATATATTTT. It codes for CASSLSDRGPSSGNTIYF.

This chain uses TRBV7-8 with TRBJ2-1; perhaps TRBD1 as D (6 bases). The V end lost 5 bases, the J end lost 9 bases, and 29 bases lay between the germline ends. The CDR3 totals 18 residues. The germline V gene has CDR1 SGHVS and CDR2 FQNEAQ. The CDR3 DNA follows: TGTGCCAGCAGCAGACGGTTCCGGGACCGCGAGATGGGGGCTGAGCAGTTCTTC. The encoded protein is CASSRRFRDREMGAEQFF.

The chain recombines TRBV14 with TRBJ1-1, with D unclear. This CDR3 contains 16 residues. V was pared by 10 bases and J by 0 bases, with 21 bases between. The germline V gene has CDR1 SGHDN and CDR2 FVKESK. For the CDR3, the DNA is TGTGCCACCCGGGATAACAGTATGCGATTGAACACTGAAGCTTTCTTT. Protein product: CATRDNSMRLNTEAFF.

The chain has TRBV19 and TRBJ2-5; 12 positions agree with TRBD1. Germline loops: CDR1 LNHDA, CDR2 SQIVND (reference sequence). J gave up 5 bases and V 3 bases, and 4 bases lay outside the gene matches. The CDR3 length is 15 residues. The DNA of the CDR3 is TGTGCCAGTAGTATGGGGACAGGGGGCGATGAGACCCAGTACTTC. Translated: CASSMGTGGDETQYF.

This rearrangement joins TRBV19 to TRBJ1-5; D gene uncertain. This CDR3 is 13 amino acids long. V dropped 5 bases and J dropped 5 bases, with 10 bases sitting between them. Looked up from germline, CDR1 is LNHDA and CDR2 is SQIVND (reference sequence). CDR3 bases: TGTGCCAGTAGTTACTCAAACTATCAGCCCCAGCATTTT. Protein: CASSYSNYQPQHF.

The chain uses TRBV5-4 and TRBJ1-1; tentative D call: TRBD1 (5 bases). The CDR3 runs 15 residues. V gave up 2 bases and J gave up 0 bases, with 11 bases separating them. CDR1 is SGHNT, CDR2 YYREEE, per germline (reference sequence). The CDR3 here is CASSFVGGVNTEAFF. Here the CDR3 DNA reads TGTGCCAGCAGCTTCGTGGGAGGGGTGAACACTGAAGCTTTCTTT.

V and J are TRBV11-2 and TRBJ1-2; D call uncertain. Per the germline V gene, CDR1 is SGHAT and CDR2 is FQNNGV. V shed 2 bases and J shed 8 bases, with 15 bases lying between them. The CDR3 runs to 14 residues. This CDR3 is CASSLSPQSLGYTF. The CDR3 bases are TGTGCCAGCAGCTTAAGCCCCCAAAGTCTCGGCTACACCTTC.

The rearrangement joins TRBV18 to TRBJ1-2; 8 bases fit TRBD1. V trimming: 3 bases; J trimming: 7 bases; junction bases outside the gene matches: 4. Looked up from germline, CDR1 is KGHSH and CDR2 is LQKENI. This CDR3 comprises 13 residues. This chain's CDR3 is CASSPDRASGYTF. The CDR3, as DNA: TGTGCCAGCTCACCGGACAGGGCGAGTGGCTACACCTTC.

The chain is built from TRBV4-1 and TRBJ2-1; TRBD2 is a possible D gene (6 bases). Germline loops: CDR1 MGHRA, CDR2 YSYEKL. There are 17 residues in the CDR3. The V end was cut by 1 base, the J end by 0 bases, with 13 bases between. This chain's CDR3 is CASSQGPGGLSYNEQFF. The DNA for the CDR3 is TGCGCCAGCAGCCAAGGGCCCGGGGGTCTCTCCTACAATGAGCAGTTCTTC.

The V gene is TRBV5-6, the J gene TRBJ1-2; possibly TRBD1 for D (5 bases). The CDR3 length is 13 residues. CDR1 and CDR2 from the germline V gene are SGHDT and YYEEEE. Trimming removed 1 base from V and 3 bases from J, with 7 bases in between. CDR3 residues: CASSLSRDYGYTF. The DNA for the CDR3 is TGTGCCAGCAGCTTGAGCAGGGACTATGGCTACACCTTC.

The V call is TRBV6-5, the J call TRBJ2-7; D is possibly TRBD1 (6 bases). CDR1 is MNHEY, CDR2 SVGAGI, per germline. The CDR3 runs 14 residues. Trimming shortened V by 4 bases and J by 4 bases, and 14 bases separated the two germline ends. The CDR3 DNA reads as TGTGCCAGCAGTTTAGGACAGACTAAATACGAGCAGTACTTC. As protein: CASSLGQTKYEQYF.

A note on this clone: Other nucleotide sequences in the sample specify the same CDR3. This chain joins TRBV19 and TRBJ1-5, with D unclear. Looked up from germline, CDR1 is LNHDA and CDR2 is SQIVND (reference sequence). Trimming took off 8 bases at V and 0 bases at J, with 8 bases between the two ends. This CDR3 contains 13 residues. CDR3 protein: CASSPYSNQPQHF. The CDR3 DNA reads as TGTGCCAGTTCACCCTATAGCAATCAGCCCCAGCATTTT.

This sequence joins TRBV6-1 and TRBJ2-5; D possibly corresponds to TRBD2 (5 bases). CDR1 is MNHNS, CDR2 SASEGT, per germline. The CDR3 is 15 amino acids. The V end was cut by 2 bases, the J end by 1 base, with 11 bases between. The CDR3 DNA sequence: TGTGCCAGCAGTGAAAGCGGCGTGGTCCAAGAGACCCAGTACTTC. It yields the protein CASSESGVVQETQYF.

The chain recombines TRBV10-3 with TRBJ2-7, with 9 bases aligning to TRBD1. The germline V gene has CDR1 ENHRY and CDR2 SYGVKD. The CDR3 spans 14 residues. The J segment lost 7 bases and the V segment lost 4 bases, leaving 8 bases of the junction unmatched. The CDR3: CAISVGTGIMEQYF. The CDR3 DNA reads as TGTGCCATCAGTGTTGGGACAGGGATAATGGAGCAGTACTTC.